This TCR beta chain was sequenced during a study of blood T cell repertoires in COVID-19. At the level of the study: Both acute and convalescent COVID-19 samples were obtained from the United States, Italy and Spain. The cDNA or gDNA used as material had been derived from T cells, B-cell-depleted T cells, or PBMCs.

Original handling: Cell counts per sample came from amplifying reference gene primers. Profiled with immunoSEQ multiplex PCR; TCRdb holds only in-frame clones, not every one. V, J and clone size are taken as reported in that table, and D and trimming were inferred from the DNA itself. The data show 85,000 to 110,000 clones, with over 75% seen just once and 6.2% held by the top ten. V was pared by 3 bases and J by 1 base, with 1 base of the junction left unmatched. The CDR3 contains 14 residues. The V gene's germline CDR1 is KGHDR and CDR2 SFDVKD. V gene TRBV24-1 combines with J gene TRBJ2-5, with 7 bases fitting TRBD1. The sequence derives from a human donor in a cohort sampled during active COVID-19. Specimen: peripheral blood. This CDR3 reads CATSDRDSQETQYF. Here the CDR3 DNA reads TGTGCCACCAGTGATCGGGACAGCCAAGAGACCCAGTACTTC.